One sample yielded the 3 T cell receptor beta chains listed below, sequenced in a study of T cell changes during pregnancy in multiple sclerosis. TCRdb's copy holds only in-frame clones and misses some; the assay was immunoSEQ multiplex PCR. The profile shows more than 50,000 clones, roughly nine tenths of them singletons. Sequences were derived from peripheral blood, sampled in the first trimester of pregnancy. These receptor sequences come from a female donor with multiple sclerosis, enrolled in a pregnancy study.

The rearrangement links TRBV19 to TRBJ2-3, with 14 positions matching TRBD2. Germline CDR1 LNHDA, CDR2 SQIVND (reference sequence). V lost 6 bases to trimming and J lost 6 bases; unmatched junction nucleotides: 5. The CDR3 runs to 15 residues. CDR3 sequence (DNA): TGTGCCAGTAGATCCCGGACTAGCGGGGGGGATACGCAGTATTTT. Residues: CASRSRTSGGDTQYF.

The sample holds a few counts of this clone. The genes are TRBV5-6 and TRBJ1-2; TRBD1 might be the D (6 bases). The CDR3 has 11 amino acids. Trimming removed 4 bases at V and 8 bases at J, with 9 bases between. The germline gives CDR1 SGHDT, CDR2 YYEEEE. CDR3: CASSLQGGYTF. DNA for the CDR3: TGTGCCAGCAGCCTGCAGGGGGGCTACACCTTC.

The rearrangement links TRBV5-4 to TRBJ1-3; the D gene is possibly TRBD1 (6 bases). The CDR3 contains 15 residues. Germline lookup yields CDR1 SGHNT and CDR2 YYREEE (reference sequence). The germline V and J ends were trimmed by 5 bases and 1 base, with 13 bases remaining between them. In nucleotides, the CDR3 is TGTGCCAGCAGTTCCGGGACACAGTCTGGAAACACCATATATTTT. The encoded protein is CASSSGTQSGNTIYF.